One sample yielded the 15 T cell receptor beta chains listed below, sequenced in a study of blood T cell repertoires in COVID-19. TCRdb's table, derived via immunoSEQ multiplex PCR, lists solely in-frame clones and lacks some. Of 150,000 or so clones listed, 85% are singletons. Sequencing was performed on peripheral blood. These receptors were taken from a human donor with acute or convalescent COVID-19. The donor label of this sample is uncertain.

The CDR3 nucleotides read TGTGCCAGCAGCCCTCTCGGGGATCCAGATACGCAGTATTTT. Translating it yields CASSPLGDPDTQYF. The chain employs TRBV4-2 and TRBJ2-3, with D maybe TRBD2 (5 bases). The CDR3 sequence is 14 residues long. Trimming removed 4 bases at V and 4 bases at J, with 12 bases between. Per germline, CDR1 LGHNA and CDR2 YNFKEQ.

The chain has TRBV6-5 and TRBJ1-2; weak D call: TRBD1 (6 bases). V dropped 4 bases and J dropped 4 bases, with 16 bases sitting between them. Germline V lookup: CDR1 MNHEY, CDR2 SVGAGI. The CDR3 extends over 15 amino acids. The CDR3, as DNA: TGTGCCAGCAGTTTCTTACAGGGAACCGGCTATGGCTACACCTTC. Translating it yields CASSFLQGTGYGYTF.

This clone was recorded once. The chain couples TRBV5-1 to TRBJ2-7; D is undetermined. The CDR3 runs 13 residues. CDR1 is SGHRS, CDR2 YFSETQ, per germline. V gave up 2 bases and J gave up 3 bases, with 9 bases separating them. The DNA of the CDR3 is TGCGCCAGCAGCTTCCACAACATCTACGAGCAGTACTTC. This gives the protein CASSFHNIYEQYF.

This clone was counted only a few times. CDR3 protein: CASSQVQGSYEQYF. In DNA form, the CDR3 reads TGCGCCAGCAGCCAAGTCCAGGGTTCTTACGAGCAGTACTTC. The chain combines TRBV4-3 with TRBJ2-7; possibly TRBD1 for D (5 bases). The length of the CDR3 is 14 residues. V shed 1 base and J shed 4 bases, with 11 bases lying between them. Germline-derived CDR1 and CDR2 are LGHNA and YSLEER.

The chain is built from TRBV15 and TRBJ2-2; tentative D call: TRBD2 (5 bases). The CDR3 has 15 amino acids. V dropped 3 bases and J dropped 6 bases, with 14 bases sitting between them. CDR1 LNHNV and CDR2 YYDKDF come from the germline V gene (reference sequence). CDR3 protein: CATSRGRLSSGELFF. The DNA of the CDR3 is TGTGCCACCAGCAGGGGGAGACTATCCTCCGGGGAGCTGTTTTTT.

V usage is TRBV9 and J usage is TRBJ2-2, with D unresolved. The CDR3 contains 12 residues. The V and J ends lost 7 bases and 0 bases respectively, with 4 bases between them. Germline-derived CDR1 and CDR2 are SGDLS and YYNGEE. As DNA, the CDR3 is TGTGCCAGCGACACGAACACCGGGGAGCTGTTTTTT. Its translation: CASDTNTGELFF.

CDR3 in amino acids: CASNTRGRLNTEAFF. The CDR3 DNA follows: TGTGCCAGCAATACGAGGGGGCGACTGAACACTGAAGCTTTCTTT. The V gene is TRBV11-3, the J gene TRBJ1-1, with 7 bases aligning to TRBD1. With V trimmed by 7 bases and J by 0 bases, 8 bases remained unmatched. Germline CDR1 and CDR2: SGHNT and YENEEA. The CDR3 covers 15 residues.

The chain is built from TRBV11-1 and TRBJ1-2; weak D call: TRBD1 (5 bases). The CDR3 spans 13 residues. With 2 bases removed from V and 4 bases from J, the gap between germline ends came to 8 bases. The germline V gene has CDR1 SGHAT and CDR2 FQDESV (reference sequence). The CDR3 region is CASSLLGGYGYTF. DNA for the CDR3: TGTGCCAGCAGCTTATTGGGGGGCTATGGCTACACCTTC. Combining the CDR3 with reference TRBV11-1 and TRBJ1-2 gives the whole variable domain EAEVAQSPRYKITEKSQAVAFWCDPISGHATLYWYRQILGQGPELLVQFQDESVVDDSQLPKDRFSAERLKGVDSTLKIQPAELGDSAMYLCASSLLGGYGYTFGSGTRLTVV.

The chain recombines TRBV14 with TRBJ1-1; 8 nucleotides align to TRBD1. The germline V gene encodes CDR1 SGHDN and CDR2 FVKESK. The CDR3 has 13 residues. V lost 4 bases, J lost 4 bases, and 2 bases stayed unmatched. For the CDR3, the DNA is TGTGCCAGCAGCCGGACAGGGAGCACTGAAGCTTTCTTT. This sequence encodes CASSRTGSTEAFF.

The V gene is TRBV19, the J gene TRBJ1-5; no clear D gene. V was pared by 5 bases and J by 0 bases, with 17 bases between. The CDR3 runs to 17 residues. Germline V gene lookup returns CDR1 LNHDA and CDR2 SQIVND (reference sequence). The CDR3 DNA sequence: TGTGCCAGTAGTGTTTTACAGACACCCTATAGCAATCAGCCCCAGCATTTT. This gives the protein CASSVLQTPYSNQPQHF.

The CDR3 reads CASSYATNEKLFF. The CDR3 DNA reads TGTGCCAGCAGTTATGCAACTAATGAAAAACTGTTTTTT. The chain joins TRBV2 to TRBJ1-4; unclear D gene. The germline CDR1 and CDR2 sequences are SNHLY and FYNNEI. The CDR3 has 13 amino acids. Trimming took off 5 bases at V and 0 bases at J, with 4 bases between the two ends.

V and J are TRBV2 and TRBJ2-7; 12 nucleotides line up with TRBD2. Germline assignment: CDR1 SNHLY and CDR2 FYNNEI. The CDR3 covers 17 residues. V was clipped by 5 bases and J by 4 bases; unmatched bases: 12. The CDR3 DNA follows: TGTGCCAGCAGTCAGGGGGGACTAGCGGGCTTAACTTACGAGCAGTACTTC. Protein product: CASSQGGLAGLTYEQYF.

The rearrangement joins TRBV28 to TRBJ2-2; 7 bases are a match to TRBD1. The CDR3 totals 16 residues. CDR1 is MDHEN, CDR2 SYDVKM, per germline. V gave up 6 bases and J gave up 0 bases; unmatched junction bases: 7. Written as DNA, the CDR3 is TGTGCCAGCAGCAAAAACAGGGGAACGAACACCGGGGAGCTGTTTTTT. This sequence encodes CASSKNRGTNTGELFF. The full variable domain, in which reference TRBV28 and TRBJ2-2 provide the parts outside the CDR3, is DVKVTQSSRYLVKRTGEKVFLECVQDMDHENMFWYRQDPGLGLRLIYFSYDVKMKEKGDIPEGYSVSREKKERFSLILESASTNQTSMYLCASSKNRGTNTGELFFGEGSRLTVL.

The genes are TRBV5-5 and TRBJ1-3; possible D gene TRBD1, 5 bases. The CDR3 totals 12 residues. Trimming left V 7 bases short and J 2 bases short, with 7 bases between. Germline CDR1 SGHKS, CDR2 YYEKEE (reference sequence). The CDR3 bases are TGTGCCAGCTCAGGGACTGGAAACACCATATATTTT. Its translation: CASSGTGNTIYF.

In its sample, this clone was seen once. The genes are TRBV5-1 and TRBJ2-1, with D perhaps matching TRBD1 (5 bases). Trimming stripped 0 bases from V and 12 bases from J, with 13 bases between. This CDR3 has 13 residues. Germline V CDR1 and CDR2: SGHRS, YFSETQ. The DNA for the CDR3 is TGCGCCAGCAGCTTGGTAGGGGATTGGGGGCAGTTCTTC. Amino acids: CASSLVGDWGQFF.